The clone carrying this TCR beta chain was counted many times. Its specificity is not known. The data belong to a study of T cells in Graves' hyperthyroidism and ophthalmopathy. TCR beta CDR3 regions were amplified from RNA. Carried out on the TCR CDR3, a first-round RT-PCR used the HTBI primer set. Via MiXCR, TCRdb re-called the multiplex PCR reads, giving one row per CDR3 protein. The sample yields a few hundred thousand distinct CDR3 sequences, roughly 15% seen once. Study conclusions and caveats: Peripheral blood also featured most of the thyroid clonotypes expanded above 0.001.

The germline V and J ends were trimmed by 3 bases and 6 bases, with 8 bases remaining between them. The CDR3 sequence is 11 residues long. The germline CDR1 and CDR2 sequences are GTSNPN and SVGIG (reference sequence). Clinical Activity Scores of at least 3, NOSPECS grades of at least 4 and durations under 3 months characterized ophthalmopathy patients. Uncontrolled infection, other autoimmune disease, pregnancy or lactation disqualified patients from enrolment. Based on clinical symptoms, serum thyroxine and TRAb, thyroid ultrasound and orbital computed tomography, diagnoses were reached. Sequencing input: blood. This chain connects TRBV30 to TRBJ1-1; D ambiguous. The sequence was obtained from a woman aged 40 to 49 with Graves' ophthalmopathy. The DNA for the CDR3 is TGTGCCTGGAGCTTCGGCCCTGAAGCTTTCTTT. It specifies CAWSFGPEAFF.